This T cell receptor (beta chain) was retrieved from a study of blood T cell repertoires in COVID-19. Study-level information: Both acute and convalescent COVID-19 samples were obtained from the United States, Italy and Spain.

Produced via immunoSEQ multiplex PCR; TCRdb's table is partial and in-frame only. The sample records 200,000 to 250,000 clones, over 80% being singletons. Germline V gene lookup returns CDR1 LNHNV and CDR2 YYDKDF (reference sequence). The CDR3 runs 13 residues. V lost 4 bases, J lost 7 bases, and 6 bases stayed unmatched. The receptor was derived from a man aged 25-45 years with COVID-19, enrolled during active disease. Sequencing input: peripheral blood. The chain has TRBV15 and TRBJ1-2; TRBD1 matches at 7 bases. The CDR3 DNA is TGTGCCACCAGCAAGACAGGGTCAGGTGGCTACACCTTC. The encoded protein is CATSKTGSGGYTF.